This entry features one T cell receptor (beta chain) sequence. Its antigen remains unknown. Libraries were prepared by immunoSEQ multiplex PCR; TCRdb keeps only in-frame clonotypes and omits some of them. The data contain about 50,000 clones, about 80% of them seen just once; the ten biggest clones take up 3.9%. Systemic immunosuppression or a history of autoimmune disease excluded patients. This sample was included in a study of OX40 agonist ivuxolimab in advanced cancers. Study context: Patients received the agonistic anti-OX40 (CD134) antibody ivuxolimab. Past anti-PD-1, anti-PD-L1 or anti-CTLA-4 therapy was accepted, and roughly 37% had received some.

Study-wide points: CD4+ T cells averaged fewer expanded clones than CD8+ T cells.

The CDR3 loop spans 18 amino acids. V lost 0 bases, J lost 0 bases, and 5 bases stayed unmatched. CDR1 and CDR2 from the germline V gene are LGHNA and YSLEER. The V call is TRBV4-3, the J call TRBJ2-3; 11 bases are a match to TRBD2. Sample: CD4+ or CD8+ T cells sorted from blood, taken in a trial of the OX40 agonist ivuxolimab. This TCR came from an adult with an advanced solid tumor such as melanoma, head and neck, liver or kidney cancer. The CDR3: CASSQDLAGGGSTDTQYF. CDR3 nucleotide sequence: TGCGCCAGCAGCCAAGACCTAGCGGGGGGCGGTAGCACAGATACGCAGTATTTT.